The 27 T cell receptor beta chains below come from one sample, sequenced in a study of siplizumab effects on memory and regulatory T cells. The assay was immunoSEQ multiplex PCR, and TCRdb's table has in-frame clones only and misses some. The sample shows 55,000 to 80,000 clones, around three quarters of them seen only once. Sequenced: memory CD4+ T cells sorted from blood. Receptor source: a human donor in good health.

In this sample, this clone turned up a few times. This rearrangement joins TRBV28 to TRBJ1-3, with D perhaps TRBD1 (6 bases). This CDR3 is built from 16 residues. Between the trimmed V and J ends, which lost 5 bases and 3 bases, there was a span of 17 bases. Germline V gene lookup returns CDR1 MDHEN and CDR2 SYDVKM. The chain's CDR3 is CASSPGGGGIGNTIYF. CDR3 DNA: TGTGCCAGCAGTCCTGGCGGGGGGGGCATTGGAAACACCATATATTTT.

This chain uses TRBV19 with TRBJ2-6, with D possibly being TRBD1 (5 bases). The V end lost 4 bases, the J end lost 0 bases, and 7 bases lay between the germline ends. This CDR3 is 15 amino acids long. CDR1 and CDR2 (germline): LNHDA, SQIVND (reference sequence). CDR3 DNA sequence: TGTGCCAGTAGTAGTCAGGGCTCTGGGGCCAACGTCCTGACTTTC. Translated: CASSSQGSGANVLTF.

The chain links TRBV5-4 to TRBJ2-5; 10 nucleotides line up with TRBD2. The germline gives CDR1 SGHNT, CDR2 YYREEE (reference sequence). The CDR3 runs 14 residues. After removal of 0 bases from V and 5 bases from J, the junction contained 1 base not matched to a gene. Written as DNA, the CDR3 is TGTGCCAGCAGCTTGGAAGCGGGGGGGGAGACCCAGTACTTC. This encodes CASSLEAGGETQYF.

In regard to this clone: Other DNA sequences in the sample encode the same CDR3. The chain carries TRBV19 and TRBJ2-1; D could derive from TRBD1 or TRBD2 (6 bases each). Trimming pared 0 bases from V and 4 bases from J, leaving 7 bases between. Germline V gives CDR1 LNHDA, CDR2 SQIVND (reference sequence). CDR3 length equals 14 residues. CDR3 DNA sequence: TGTGCCAGTAGTATAGAAGGGGGGTACAATGAGCAGTTCTTC. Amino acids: CASSIEGGYNEQFF.

The CDR3 DNA reads TGTGCCAGCAGTCATACAGGAGGACTGAACACTGAAGCTTTCTTT. This sequence encodes CASSHTGGLNTEAFF. The chain carries TRBV6-5 and TRBJ1-1; D may be TRBD1 (5 bases). This CDR3 contains 15 residues. Deletions cut 5 bases from V and 0 bases from J, with 13 bases between. The germline V gene encodes CDR1 MNHEY and CDR2 SVGAGI.

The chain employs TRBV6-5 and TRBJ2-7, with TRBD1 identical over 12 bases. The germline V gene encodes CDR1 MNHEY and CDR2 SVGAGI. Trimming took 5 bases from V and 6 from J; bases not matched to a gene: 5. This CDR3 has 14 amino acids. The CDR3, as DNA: TGTGCCAGCAGTGACGGGGACAGGGGGCCCGAGCAGTACTTC. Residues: CASSDGDRGPEQYF.

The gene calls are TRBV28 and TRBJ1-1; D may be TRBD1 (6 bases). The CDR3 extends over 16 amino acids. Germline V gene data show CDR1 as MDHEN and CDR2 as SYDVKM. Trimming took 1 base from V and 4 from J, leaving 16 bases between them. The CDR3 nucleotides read TGTGCCAGCAGTTTATTGGCAGGGGCGGGGAGCACTGAAGCTTTCTTT. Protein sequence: CASSLLAGAGSTEAFF.

The CDR3 DNA reads as TGCGCCAGCAGCCGTTCTCCCGCCGGGGGGGAGACCCAGTACTTC. Protein sequence: CASSRSPAGGETQYF. The chain combines TRBV4-1 with TRBJ2-5; 7 positions agree with TRBD2. Germline-derived CDR1 and CDR2 are MGHRA and YSYEKL. V shed 4 bases and J 5 bases; nucleotides not matched to a gene: 10. The CDR3 spans 15 residues.

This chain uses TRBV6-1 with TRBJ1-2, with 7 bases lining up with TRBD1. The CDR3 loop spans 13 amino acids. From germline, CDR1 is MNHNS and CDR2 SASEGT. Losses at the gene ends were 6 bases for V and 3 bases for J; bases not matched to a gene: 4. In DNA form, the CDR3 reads TGTGCCAGCAGACAGGGGCCCTACTATGGCTACACCTTC. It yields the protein CASRQGPYYGYTF.

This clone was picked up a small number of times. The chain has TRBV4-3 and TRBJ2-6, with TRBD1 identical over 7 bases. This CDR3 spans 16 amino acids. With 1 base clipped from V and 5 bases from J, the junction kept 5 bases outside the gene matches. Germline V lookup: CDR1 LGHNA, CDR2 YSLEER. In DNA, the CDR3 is TGCGCCAGCAGCCAAGGGGCGACAGGGCGGGCCAACGTCCTGACTTTC. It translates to CASSQGATGRANVLTF.

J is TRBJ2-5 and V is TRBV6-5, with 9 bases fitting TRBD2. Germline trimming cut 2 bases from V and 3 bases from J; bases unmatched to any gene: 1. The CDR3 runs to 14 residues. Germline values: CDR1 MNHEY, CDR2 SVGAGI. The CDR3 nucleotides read TGTGCCAGCAGTTACGGCGGGGGGGAAGAGACCCAGTACTTC. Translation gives CASSYGGGEETQYF.

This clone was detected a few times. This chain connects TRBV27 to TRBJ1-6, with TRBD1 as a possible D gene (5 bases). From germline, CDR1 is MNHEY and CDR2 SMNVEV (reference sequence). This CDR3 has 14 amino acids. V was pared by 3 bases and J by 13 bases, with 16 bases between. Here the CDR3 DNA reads TGTGCCAGCAGTTTCAAGGGGACCTTCGATCCCCTCCACTTT. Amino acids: CASSFKGTFDPLHF.

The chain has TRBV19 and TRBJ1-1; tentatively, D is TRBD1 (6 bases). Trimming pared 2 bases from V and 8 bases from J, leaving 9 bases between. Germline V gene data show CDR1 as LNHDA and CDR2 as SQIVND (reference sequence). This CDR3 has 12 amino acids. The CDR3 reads CASSIRTAEAFF. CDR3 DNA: TGTGCCAGTAGTATACGGACAGCAGAAGCTTTCTTT.

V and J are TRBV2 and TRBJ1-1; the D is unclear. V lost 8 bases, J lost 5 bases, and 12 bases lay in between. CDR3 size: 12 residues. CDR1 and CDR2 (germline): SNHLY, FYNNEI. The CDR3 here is CASEIGETEAFF. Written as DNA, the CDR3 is TGTGCCAGCGAAATCGGGGAAACTGAAGCTTTCTTT.

The CDR3 spells CASSTSSTEAFF. CDR3 nucleotide sequence: TGTGCCAGCAGCACCAGTTCCACTGAAGCTTTCTTT. The chain employs TRBV7-9 and TRBJ1-1; no clear D. CDR1 is SEHNR, CDR2 FQNEAQ, per germline (reference sequence). The length of the CDR3 is 12 residues. Between the trimmed V and J ends, which lost 5 bases and 4 bases, there was a span of 8 bases.

The CDR3 loop is CASSPGNQQSSYNEQFF. CDR3 sequence (DNA): TGTGCCAGCTCACCAGGTAATCAACAGAGCTCCTACAATGAGCAGTTCTTC. The gene calls are TRBV18 and TRBJ2-1; D remains unclear. The CDR3 is 17 amino acids. V shed 2 bases and J shed 0 bases, with 14 bases lying between them. Germline V lookup: CDR1 KGHSH, CDR2 LQKENI.

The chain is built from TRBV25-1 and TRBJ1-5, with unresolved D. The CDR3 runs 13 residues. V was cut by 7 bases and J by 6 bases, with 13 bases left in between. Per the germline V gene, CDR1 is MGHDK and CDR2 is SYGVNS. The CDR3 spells CASTLWRGQPQHF. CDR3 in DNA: TGTGCCAGCACCCTCTGGCGGGGTCAGCCCCAGCATTTT.

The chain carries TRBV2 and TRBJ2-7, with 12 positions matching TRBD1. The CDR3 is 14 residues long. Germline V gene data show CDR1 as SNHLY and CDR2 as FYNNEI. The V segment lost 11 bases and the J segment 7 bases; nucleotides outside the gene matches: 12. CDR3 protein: CAGGTGGGWGEQYF. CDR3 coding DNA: TGTGCCGGCGGGACAGGGGGCGGATGGGGAGAGCAGTACTTC.

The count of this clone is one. CDR3 in DNA: TGTGCCAGCAGTGAGCTCAAAGGGCTCTCTGGAAACACCATATATTTT. This sequence encodes CASSELKGLSGNTIYF. The chain has TRBV6-1 and TRBJ1-3; D ambiguous. This CDR3 has 16 amino acids. Trimming shortened V by 3 bases and J by 0 bases, and 12 bases separated the two germline ends. The germline gives CDR1 MNHNS, CDR2 SASEGT.

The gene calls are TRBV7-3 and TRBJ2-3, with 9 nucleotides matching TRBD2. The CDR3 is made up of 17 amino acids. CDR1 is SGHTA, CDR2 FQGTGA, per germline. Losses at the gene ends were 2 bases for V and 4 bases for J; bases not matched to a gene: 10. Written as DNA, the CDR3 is TGTGCCAGCAGCTTACGGATCGGCGGGGGGGCCGCAGATACGCAGTATTTT. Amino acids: CASSLRIGGGAADTQYF.

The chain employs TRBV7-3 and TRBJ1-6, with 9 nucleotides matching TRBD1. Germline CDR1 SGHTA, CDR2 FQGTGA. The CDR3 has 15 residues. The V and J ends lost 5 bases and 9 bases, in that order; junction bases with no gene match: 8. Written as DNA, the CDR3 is TGTGCCAGCAGCGTACAGGGGGCTGCCGGTTCACCCCTCCACTTT. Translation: CASSVQGAAGSPLHF. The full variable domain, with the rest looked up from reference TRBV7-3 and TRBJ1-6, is GAGVSQTPSNKVTEKGKYVELRCDPISGHTALYWYRQSLGQGPEFLIYFQGTGAADDSGLPNDRFFAVRPEGSVSTLKIQRTERGDSAVYLCASSVQGAAGSPLHFGNGTRLTVT.

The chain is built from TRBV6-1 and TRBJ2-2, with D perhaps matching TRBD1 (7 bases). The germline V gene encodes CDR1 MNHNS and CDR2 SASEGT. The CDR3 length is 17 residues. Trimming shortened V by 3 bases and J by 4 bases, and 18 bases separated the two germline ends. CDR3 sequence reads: CASSEGRGDLVTGELFF. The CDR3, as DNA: TGTGCCAGCAGTGAGGGCAGGGGGGACTTAGTCACCGGGGAGCTGTTTTTT.

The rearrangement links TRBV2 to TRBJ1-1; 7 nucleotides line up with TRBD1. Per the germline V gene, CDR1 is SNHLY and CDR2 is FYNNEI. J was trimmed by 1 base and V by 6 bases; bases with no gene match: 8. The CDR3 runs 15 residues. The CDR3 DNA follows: TGTGCCAGCAGGCGACAGGGTACATCGAACACTGAAGCTTTCTTT. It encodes CASRRQGTSNTEAFF.

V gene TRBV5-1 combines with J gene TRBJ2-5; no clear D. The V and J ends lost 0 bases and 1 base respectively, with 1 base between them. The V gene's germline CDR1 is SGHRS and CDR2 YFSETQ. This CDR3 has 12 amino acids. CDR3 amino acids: CASSLAQETQYF. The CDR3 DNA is TGCGCCAGCAGCTTGGCCCAAGAGACCCAGTACTTC.

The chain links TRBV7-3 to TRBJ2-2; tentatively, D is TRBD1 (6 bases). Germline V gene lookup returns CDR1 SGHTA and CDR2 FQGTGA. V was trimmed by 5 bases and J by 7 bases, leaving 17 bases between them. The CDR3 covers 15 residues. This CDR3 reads CASSPSAGANGELFF. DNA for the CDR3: TGTGCCAGCAGCCCCTCGGCAGGGGCGAACGGGGAGCTGTTTTTT.

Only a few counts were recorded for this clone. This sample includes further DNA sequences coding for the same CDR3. The CDR3 region has the DNA TGTGCCAGCTCACCGGGCGGTAACTATGGCTACACCTTC. Protein: CASSPGGNYGYTF. The genes are TRBV18 and TRBJ1-2; the D is unclear. Germline CDR1 KGHSH, CDR2 LQKENI. The CDR3 is made up of 13 amino acids. Trimming removed 3 bases from V and 1 base from J, with 6 bases in between.

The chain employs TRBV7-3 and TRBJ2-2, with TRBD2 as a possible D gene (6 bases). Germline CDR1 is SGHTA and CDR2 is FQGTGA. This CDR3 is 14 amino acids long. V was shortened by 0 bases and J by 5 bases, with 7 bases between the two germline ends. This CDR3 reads CASSLTAGTGELFF. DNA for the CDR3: TGTGCCAGCAGCTTAACGGCGGGGACCGGGGAGCTGTTTTTT.